Below are 21 T cell receptor beta chains sequenced from a single sample in a study of CD4 T cells in relation to SARS-CoV-2 and coronaviruses. These receptors lack a known antigen. Data came from immunoSEQ multiplex PCR; TCRdb stores just in-frame clones and leaves some out. The sample consists of roughly 45,000 clones, roughly 82% of them appearing once. Sequenced material: naive CD4+ T cells from PBMCs, cultured in vitro. Subset: naive CD4+ T cells isolated by negative enrichment. The receptors here all came from an adult with COVID-19.

The genes are TRBV21-1 and TRBJ2-1; the D call in the table, TRBD2, was not verified against the DNA. TRBV21-1 is tagged as a pseudogene. This CDR3 spans 13 amino acids. The CDR3 coding sequence is TGTGCCAGCAGCACTAGCGGGAGCAATGAGCAGTTCTTC. Encoded protein: CASSTSGSNEQFF.

This sequence joins TRBV7-9 and TRBJ2-6; the D is unclear. The V end was cut by 6 bases, the J end by 4 bases, with 25 bases between. The CDR3 totals 19 residues. CDR1 and CDR2 (germline): SEHNR, FQNEAQ (reference sequence). The CDR3 nucleotides are TGTGCCAGCAGACCCGGGCAGGTCCTCTCTTTGGGGGGGGCCAACGTCCTGACTTTC. Encoded protein: CASRPGQVLSLGGANVLTF.

J is TRBJ2-1 and V is TRBV2, with D tentatively TRBD2 (6 bases). Trimming took 5 bases from V and 0 from J, leaving 8 bases between them. The germline V gene has CDR1 SNHLY and CDR2 FYNNEI. The CDR3 loop spans 14 amino acids. The CDR3: CASSLEGSYNEQFF. The CDR3 DNA is TGTGCCAGCAGTCTGGAGGGCTCCTACAATGAGCAGTTCTTC.

V gene TRBV28 combines with J gene TRBJ2-3, with D possibly being TRBD2 (5 bases). Germline V gene lookup returns CDR1 MDHEN and CDR2 SYDVKM. The V end lost 3 bases, the J end lost 1 base, and 29 bases lay between the germline ends. The CDR3 is 21 residues long. This CDR3 reads CASSFTHLTRLASRGTDTQYF. Written as DNA, the CDR3 is TGTGCCAGCAGTTTCACACACCTAACAAGGTTGGCTAGCCGCGGCACAGATACGCAGTATTTT.

This chain joins TRBV7-3 and TRBJ2-3, with unresolved D. Germline CDR1 SGHTA, CDR2 FQGTGA. Trimming removed 5 bases from V and 1 base from J, with 10 bases in between. This CDR3 has 14 amino acids. As DNA, the CDR3 is TGTGCCAGCAGCAAAACGGGCGGCACAGATACGCAGTATTTT. This encodes CASSKTGGTDTQYF.

This chain connects TRBV28 to TRBJ2-1, with D maybe TRBD2 (5 bases). The germline V gene has CDR1 MDHEN and CDR2 SYDVKM. This CDR3 spans 15 amino acids. Trimming pared 2 bases from V and 4 bases from J, leaving 12 bases between. Written as DNA, the CDR3 is TGTGCCAGCAGTTTACCAGTCGCGGGTTACAATGAGCAGTTCTTC. It translates to CASSLPVAGYNEQFF.

The genes are TRBV5-5 and TRBJ2-1; the match to TRBD1 covers 8 bases. The V and J ends lost 2 bases and 3 bases, in that order; junction bases with no gene match: 7. The germline V gene encodes CDR1 SGHKS and CDR2 YYEKEE (reference sequence). This CDR3 has 16 amino acids. CDR3 DNA: TGTGCCAGCAGCTTACGGAAACAGGGGGGCTACAATGAGCAGTTCTTC. It yields the protein CASSLRKQGGYNEQFF.

V usage is TRBV5-1 and J usage is TRBJ2-1; 14 bases fit TRBD2. CDR3 length: 20 residues. Trimming at V came to 4 bases and at J to 1 base, leaving 13 bases not matched to a gene. From germline, CDR1 is SGHRS and CDR2 YFSETQ. The CDR3 here is CASSPEIRTSGRRSYNEQFF. CDR3 DNA: TGCGCCAGCAGCCCGGAGATACGGACTAGCGGGAGGCGTTCCTACAATGAGCAGTTCTTC.

The rearrangement links TRBV5-4 to TRBJ1-4; 9 bases agree with TRBD1. The V gene end was trimmed by 4 bases and the J gene end by 10 bases; junction bases not matched to a gene: 17. Looked up from germline, CDR1 is SGHNT and CDR2 is YYREEE (reference sequence). The CDR3 is 17 amino acids. The CDR3 DNA reads as TGTGCCAGCAGCCCGGGTCATGGTGGCGGGACAGGGCTAAAACTGTTTTTT. Amino acid sequence: CASSPGHGGGTGLKLFF.

The CDR3 spells CASSYSVRGETQYF. The CDR3 bases are TGTGCCAGCAGTTACTCTGTGAGGGGGGAGACCCAGTACTTC. This chain connects TRBV6-5 to TRBJ2-5; a weak D match, TRBD1 (6 bases). Trimming took off 0 bases at V and 5 bases at J, with 10 bases between the two ends. Germline values: CDR1 MNHEY, CDR2 SVGAGI. The CDR3 consists of 14 residues.

The chain is built from TRBV5-1 and TRBJ2-5, with a tentative D call TRBD2 (5 bases). This CDR3 is 14 amino acids long. Per germline, CDR1 SGHRS and CDR2 YFSETQ. The V end was cut by 2 bases, the J end by 4 bases, with 12 bases between. In nucleotides, the CDR3 is TGCGCCAGCAGCTTCGGGCGACGGGGAGAGACCCAGTACTTC. It translates to CASSFGRRGETQYF.

A single count supports this clone. The chain couples TRBV28 to TRBJ2-7, with D maybe TRBD2 (5 bases). The CDR3 is 14 amino acids. V was trimmed by 1 base and J by 6 bases, leaving 13 bases between them. Germline CDR1 reads MDHEN; CDR2 reads SYDVKM. The CDR3 nucleotides read TGTGCCAGCAGTTTATACATCGCGGGTGGCGAGCAGTACTTC. This sequence encodes CASSLYIAGGEQYF.

The V and J genes are TRBV9 and TRBJ2-7; 9 positions match TRBD2. Germline V gene lookup returns CDR1 SGDLS and CDR2 YYNGEE. With V trimmed by 3 bases and J by 2 bases, 6 bases remained unmatched. This CDR3 has 15 amino acids. CDR3 nucleotide sequence: TGTGCCAGCAGCGAGGGGCCTAGCGGGGCCTACGAGCAGTACTTC. This gives the protein CASSEGPSGAYEQYF.

The chain couples TRBV3-1 (or the pseudogene TRBV3-2) to TRBJ2-5; TRBD2 matches at 8 bases. The V gene's germline CDR1 is LGHDT and CDR2 YNNKEL (reference sequence). CDR3 length equals 14 residues. The junction had 5 bases not matched to a gene; V was cut back by 4 bases and J by 4 bases. Written as DNA, the CDR3 is TGTGCCAGCAGCCTACAGCGGGAGCTAGAGACCCAGTACTTC. It encodes CASSLQRELETQYF.

The rearrangement uses TRBV7-9 and TRBJ2-5, with 13 positions matching TRBD2. The CDR3 is 16 amino acids. V shed 5 bases and J 4 bases; nucleotides not matched to a gene: 7. Germline-derived CDR1 and CDR2 are SEHNR and FQNEAQ (reference sequence). The CDR3 DNA is TGTGCCAGCAGCCGAGGACTAGCGGGAGCCGGAGAGACCCAGTACTTC. The encoded protein is CASSRGLAGAGETQYF.

The chain is built from TRBV10-1 and TRBJ2-2; D gene ambiguous. Germline assignment: CDR1 WNHNN and CDR2 SYGVQD (reference sequence). The length of the CDR3 is 13 residues. V lost 2 bases to trimming and J lost 4 bases, with 5 bases between them. In DNA, the CDR3 is TGCGCCAGCAGTGAGCGGAGCACCGGGGAGCTGTTTTTT. It codes for CASSERSTGELFF.

This chain links TRBV24-1 with TRBJ2-5; 8 bases line up with TRBD2. V trimming: 4 bases; J trimming: 2 bases; junction bases outside the gene matches: 8. The V gene's germline CDR1 is KGHDR and CDR2 SFDVKD. The CDR3 contains 16 residues. The CDR3 loop is CATSDATSGPQETQYF. In DNA, the CDR3 is TGTGCCACCAGTGACGCTACTAGCGGCCCTCAAGAGACCCAGTACTTC.

This clone was counted a single time. This rearrangement joins TRBV6-4 to TRBJ2-1; possible D gene TRBD2, 6 bases. Trimming stripped 2 bases from V and 7 bases from J, with 15 bases between. The CDR3 loop spans 15 amino acids. CDR1 is MRHNA, CDR2 SNTAGT, per germline. The CDR3 DNA is TGTGCCAGCAGTGACGGGGCGGGGAGGCCGAATGAGCAGTTCTTC. Amino acids: CASSDGAGRPNEQFF.

A remark on this clone: Germline and junction disagree at one end, which may indicate a read error. Written as DNA, the CDR3 is TGTGCCAGCAGCTTATCCCATCTATTT. This translates into CASSLSHLF. The chain employs TRBV7-7 and TRBJ1-5, with D unclear. Per germline, CDR1 SSHAT and CDR2 FNYEAQ (reference sequence). The CDR3 has 9 residues.

V and J are TRBV18 and TRBJ1-1; the match to TRBD1 covers 10 bases. CDR1 is KGHSH, CDR2 LQKENI, per germline. V gave up 4 bases and J gave up 3 bases; unmatched junction bases: 5. The CDR3 sequence is 15 residues long. As DNA, the CDR3 is TGTGCCAGCTCACAAGGACAGGGGGGCTACACTGAAGCTTTCTTT. This translates into CASSQGQGGYTEAFF.

This chain joins TRBV19 and TRBJ2-5; D remains ambiguous. Trimming removed 6 bases at V and 7 bases at J, with 21 bases between. Germline V gives CDR1 LNHDA, CDR2 SQIVND (reference sequence). There are 15 residues in the CDR3. The CDR3 sequence is CASSPSWEGRWTQYF. Written as DNA, the CDR3 is TGTGCCAGTAGCCCTTCCTGGGAAGGCAGATGGACCCAGTACTTC.